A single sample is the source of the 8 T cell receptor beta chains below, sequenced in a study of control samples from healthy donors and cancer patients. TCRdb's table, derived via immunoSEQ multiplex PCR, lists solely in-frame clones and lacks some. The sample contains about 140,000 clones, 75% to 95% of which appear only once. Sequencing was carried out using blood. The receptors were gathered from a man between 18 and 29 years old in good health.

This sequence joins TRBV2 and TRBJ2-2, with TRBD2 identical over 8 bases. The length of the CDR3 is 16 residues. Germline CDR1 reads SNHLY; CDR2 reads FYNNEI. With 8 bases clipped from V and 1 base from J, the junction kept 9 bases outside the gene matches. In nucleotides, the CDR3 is TGTGCCAGCGCGAGTAGCGGGACCCTGAACACCGGGGAGCTGTTTTTT. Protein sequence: CASASSGTLNTGELFF.

CDR3 region: CASSHQVSPLHF. CDR3 bases: TGTGCCAGCAGTCATCAAGTCTCACCCCTCCACTTT. This chain joins TRBV28 and TRBJ1-6; D not certain. The ends were cut back, 5 bases at V and 10 bases at J, with 9 bases in the middle. CDR1 is MDHEN and CDR2 is SYDVKM in the germline V gene. The CDR3 is made up of 12 amino acids.

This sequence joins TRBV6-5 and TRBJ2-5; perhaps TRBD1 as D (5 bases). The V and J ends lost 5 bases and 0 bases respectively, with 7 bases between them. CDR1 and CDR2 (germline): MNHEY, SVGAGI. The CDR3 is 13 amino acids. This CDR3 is CASSRGNQETQYF. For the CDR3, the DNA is TGTGCCAGCAGTAGGGGTAACCAAGAGACCCAGTACTTC.

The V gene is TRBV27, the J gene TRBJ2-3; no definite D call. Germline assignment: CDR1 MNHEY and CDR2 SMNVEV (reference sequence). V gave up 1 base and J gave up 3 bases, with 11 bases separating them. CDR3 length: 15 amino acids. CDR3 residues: CASSLFTYGTDTQYF. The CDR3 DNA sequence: TGTGCCAGCAGTTTATTCACCTACGGGACAGATACGCAGTATTTT.

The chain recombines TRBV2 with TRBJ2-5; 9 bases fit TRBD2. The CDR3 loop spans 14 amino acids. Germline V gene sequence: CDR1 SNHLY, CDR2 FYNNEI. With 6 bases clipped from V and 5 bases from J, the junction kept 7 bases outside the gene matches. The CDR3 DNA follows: TGTGCCAGCAGGAACCTAGCGGGGCAGGAGACCCAGTACTTC. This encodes CASRNLAGQETQYF.

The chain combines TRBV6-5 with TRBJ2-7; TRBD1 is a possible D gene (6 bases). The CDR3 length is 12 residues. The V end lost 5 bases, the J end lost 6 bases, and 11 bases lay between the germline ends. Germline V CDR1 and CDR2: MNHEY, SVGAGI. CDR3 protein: CASSLTGSEQYF. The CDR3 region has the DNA TGTGCCAGCAGTCTTACAGGGTCCGAGCAGTACTTC.

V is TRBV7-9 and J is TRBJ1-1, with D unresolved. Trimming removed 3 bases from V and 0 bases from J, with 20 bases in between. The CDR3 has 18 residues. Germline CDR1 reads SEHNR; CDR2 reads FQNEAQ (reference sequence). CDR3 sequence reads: CASSLMRLSGIVNTEAFF. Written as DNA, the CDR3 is TGTGCCAGCAGCTTGATGAGACTCTCTGGAATAGTGAACACTGAAGCTTTCTTT.

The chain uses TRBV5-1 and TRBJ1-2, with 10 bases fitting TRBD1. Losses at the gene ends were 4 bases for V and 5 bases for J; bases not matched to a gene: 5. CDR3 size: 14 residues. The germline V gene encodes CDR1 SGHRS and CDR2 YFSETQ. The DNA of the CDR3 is TGCGCCAGCAGCGACGGACAGGGGGGGTATGGCTACACCTTC. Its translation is CASSDGQGGYGYTF.